This passage covers 11 T cell receptor beta chains from one sample sequenced in a study of shared clonotypes between healthy human individuals. Measured with immunoSEQ multiplex PCR; TCRdb has only the in-frame clones, and not every one. Of over 1.5 million clones in the sample, approximately 98% were seen once. Sequencing was done on a sample of naive CD4+ T cells sorted from blood. Specified subset: CD45RA+ positively selected. Source of these receptors: a young man in good health.

This clone appeared a single time. The chain links TRBV5-1 to TRBJ2-3; D gene unclear. Trimming removed 0 bases at V and 0 bases at J, with 11 bases between. The CDR3 totals 16 residues. The germline gives CDR1 SGHRS, CDR2 YFSETQ. The CDR3 reads CASSLASVSSTDTQYF. CDR3 nucleotides: TGCGCCAGCAGCTTGGCCTCGGTTTCTAGCACAGATACGCAGTATTTT.

The chain has TRBV5-1 and TRBJ1-1; D gene ambiguous. The germline V gene has CDR1 SGHRS and CDR2 YFSETQ. This CDR3 is built from 14 residues. Trimming stripped 4 bases from V and 1 base from J, with 11 bases between. The CDR3 nucleotides read TGCGCCAGCAGCACTAGGAGTTGGAACACTGAAGCTTTCTTT. As protein: CASSTRSWNTEAFF.

The CDR3, as DNA: TGTGCCAGCAGCGTAAGCGGGATAGGGGCAGATACGCAGTATTTT. This gives the protein CASSVSGIGADTQYF. The chain is built from TRBV9 and TRBJ2-3; 7 positions match TRBD2. Germline CDR1 is SGDLS and CDR2 is YYNGEE. There are 15 residues in the CDR3. V shed 1 base, J shed 4 bases, and the junction held 6 bases outside the gene matches. Combining the CDR3 with reference TRBV9 and TRBJ2-3 gives the whole variable domain DSGVTQTPKHLITATGQRVTLRCSPRSGDLSVYWYQQSLDQGLQFLIQYYNGEERAKGNILERFSAQQFPDLHSELNLSSLELGDSALYFCASSVSGIGADTQYFGPGTRLTVL.

This chain links TRBV2 with TRBJ1-5; no clear D. CDR1 and CDR2 (germline): SNHLY, FYNNEI. The V and J ends lost 3 bases and 7 bases respectively, with 7 bases between them. This CDR3 is 12 amino acids long. The CDR3 here is CASSDSGQPQHF. In DNA, the CDR3 is TGTGCCAGCAGTGACTCAGGACAGCCCCAGCATTTT.

The chain joins TRBV18 to TRBJ2-3; no clear D. Deletions cut 0 bases from V and 2 bases from J, with 9 bases between. The CDR3 totals 15 residues. Germline V CDR1 and CDR2: KGHSH, LQKENI. The CDR3 region is CASSPPGPPTDTQYF. CDR3 nucleotide sequence: TGTGCCAGCTCACCACCGGGTCCGCCCACAGATACGCAGTATTTT.

V and J are TRBV6-1 and TRBJ1-4; possible D gene TRBD1, 6 bases. CDR1 is MNHNS, CDR2 SASEGT, per germline. This CDR3 region has 15 residues. Trimming cost V 6 bases and J 2 bases, with 13 bases left between them. The CDR3 nucleotides are TGTGCCAGCAGCATAGAACAGGGTACTAATGAAAAACTGTTTTTT. Translated, it gives CASSIEQGTNEKLFF.

The chain recombines TRBV5-5 with TRBJ2-1; TRBD2 matches 7 bases. This CDR3 is built from 15 residues. Trimming took 0 bases from V and 1 from J; bases not matched to a gene: 1. Germline CDR1 is SGHKS and CDR2 is YYEKEE (reference sequence). The CDR3 region has the DNA TGTGCCAGCAGCTTGGTGGGAGGGTCCTACAATGAGCAGTTCTTC. Translating it yields CASSLVGGSYNEQFF. Full variable domain (outside the CDR3, taken from reference TRBV5-5 and TRBJ2-1): DAGVTQSPTHLIKTRGQQVTLRCSPISGHKSVSWYQQVLGQGPQFIFQYYEKEERGRGNFPDRFSARQFPNYSSELNVNALLLGDSALYLCASSLVGGSYNEQFFGPGTRLTVL.

The CDR3, as DNA: TGTGCCAGCAGTGGGCCTAGGGCCGGCTCCTACAATGAGCAGTTCTTC. It specifies CASSGPRAGSYNEQFF. The rearrangement joins TRBV28 to TRBJ2-1; D unclear. Per the germline V gene, CDR1 is MDHEN and CDR2 is SYDVKM. The CDR3 totals 16 residues. Trimming took off 5 bases at V and 0 bases at J, with 14 bases between the two ends. Full variable domain (missing parts from reference TRBV28 and TRBJ2-1): DVKVTQSSRYLVKRTGEKVFLECVQDMDHENMFWYRQDPGLGLRLIYFSYDVKMKEKGDIPEGYSVSREKKERFSLILESASTNQTSMYLCASSGPRAGSYNEQFFGPGTRLTVL.

This clone was counted a few times. The chain uses TRBV18 and TRBJ1-2, with 7 nucleotides matching TRBD1. J lost 4 bases, V lost 4 bases, and 0 bases had no gene match. Germline CDR1 and CDR2: KGHSH and LQKENI. The CDR3 has 12 residues. The CDR3 nucleotides read TGTGCCAGCTCACAGGGGGCCTATGGCTACACCTTC. It specifies CASSQGAYGYTF.

This clone was detected once. The chain has TRBV11-3 and TRBJ2-1; 11 nucleotides align to TRBD2. V lost 6 bases and J lost 5; bases outside the gene matches: 6. Per the germline V gene, CDR1 is SGHNT and CDR2 is YENEEA. This CDR3 is 15 amino acids long. CDR3 amino acids: CASSHTSGSNNEQFF. The DNA for the CDR3 is TGTGCCAGCAGTCACACTAGCGGGAGTAACAATGAGCAGTTCTTC.

The chain combines TRBV11-3 with TRBJ2-7; TRBD1 aligns across 7 bases. V was pared by 2 bases and J by 6 bases, with 4 bases of the junction left unmatched. The CDR3 sequence is 13 residues long. In germline, CDR1 is SGHNT, CDR2 YENEEA. CDR3 nucleotides: TGTGCCAGCAGCTTACTAACAGGGGCCGAGCAGTACTTC. It codes for CASSLLTGAEQYF.